This TCR beta chain was captured in a study of tumor-infiltrating lymphocytes in localized non-small cell lung cancer. Study as a whole: The cohort mixed smokers and never-smokers, several histologies, and some post-neoadjuvant-chemotherapy samples. Notes on the study in general: Compared with uninvolved lung, tumors showed higher T cell infiltration by TCRbeta sequencing. IM1 and IM2 tumors showed no difference in T-cell fraction. Different pieces of the same tissue were used for each assay.

About this clone: What it recognizes is unknown.

The method was immunoSEQ multiplex PCR; TCRdb's version includes in-frame clones alone and lacks a portion of them. The repertoire holds 8,500 to 13,000 clones, with around 60% as singletons. J lost 12 bases, V lost 8 bases, and 16 bases had no gene match. The CDR3 runs to 15 residues. Germline CDR1 reads MNHNS; CDR2 reads SASEGT. Sequenced: lung tumor tissue. The receptor's source is a human donor with non-small cell lung cancer. The chain is built from TRBV6-1 and TRBJ2-7, with 13 bases lining up with TRBD2. The CDR3 DNA is TGTGCCAGCGCTTCAACCTGGACTAGCGGGAGAGGGCTGTACTTC. Encoded protein: CASASTWTSGRGLYF.